The rows below give T cell receptor beta chains drawn from one sample of a study of patients and donors after allogeneic stem cell transplantation. TCRdb called the RT-PCR reads again in MiXCR, with one record for every CDR3 protein. This sample has over 350,000 distinct CDR3 sequences, with approximately 16% found just once. The specimen sequenced was blood, either unsorted or a sorted T cell fraction (not recorded which). These receptor sequences come from a human donor who was either an allogeneic HSCT recipient or a stem cell or donor lymphocyte infusion donor (not recorded which). It is not recorded whose cells these are; they may come from a transplant donor. Both conserved end residues are trimmed from each CDR3.

j_call | cdr3_length | v_call | cdr3_aa
TRBJ1-6 | 10 | TRBV6-5 | ASRRTGLTLH
TRBJ2-7 | 13 | TRBV27 | ASSYSPGPKRSQY
TRBJ2-1 | 15 | TRBV6-5 | ASSYSSSLAVRREQF
TRBJ1-5 | 12 | TRBV2 | ASSDRIGVQPQH
TRBJ2-5 | 14 | TRBV5-1 | ASSLATSGRGETQY
TRBJ2-5 | 14 | TRBV5-1 | ASSLAGGRGKETQY
TRBJ1-1 | 12 | TRBV21-1 | ASSKGVQNTEAF
TRBJ1-4 | 13 | TRBV12-3/TRBV12-4 | ASSPTGRGSEKLF
TRBJ2-7 | 13 | TRBV2 | ASKFDRFLPYEQY
TRBJ2-7 | 12 | TRBV7-9 | ASSRQREAYEQY
TRBJ2-3 | 14 | TRBV4-2 | ASSHRTSGTTDTQY
TRBJ1-2 | 12 | TRBV25-1 | ASSKGVGNYGYT
TRBJ1-1 | 11 | TRBV3-1 | ASSRGYRTEAF
TRBJ2-3 | 13 | TRBV7-6 | ASSLDGIPPDTQY
TRBJ2-1 | 13 | TRBV2 | ASSLAGGSGNEQF
TRBJ2-5 | 13 | TRBV4-3 | ASSQVGAAEETQY
TRBJ1-1 | 12 | TRBV25-1 | ASSRQGAITEAF
TRBJ1-2 | 11 | TRBV20-1 | SARIQGAGGYT
TRBJ1-5 | 13 | TRBV20-1 | SAPPGRGPVQPQH
TRBJ2-7 | 12 | TRBV25-1 | ASSEGGLTYEQY